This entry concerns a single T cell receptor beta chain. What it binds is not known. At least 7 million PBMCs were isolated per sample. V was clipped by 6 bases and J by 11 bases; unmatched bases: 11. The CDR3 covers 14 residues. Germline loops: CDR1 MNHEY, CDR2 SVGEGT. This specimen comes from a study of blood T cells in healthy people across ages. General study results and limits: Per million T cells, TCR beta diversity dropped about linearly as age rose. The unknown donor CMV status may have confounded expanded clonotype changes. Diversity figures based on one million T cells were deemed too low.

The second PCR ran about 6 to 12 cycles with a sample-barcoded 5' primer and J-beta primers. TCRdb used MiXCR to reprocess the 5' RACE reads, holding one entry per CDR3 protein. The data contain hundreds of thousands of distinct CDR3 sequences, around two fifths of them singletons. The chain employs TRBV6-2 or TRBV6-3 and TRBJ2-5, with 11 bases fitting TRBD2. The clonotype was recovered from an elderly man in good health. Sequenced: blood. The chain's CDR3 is CASSRTSGPNEQYF. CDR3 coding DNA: TGTGCCAGCAGCAGGACTAGCGGGCCCAATGAGCAGTACTTC.